The sample holds one count of the clone carrying this T cell receptor (beta chain). Its antigen is as yet unknown. The sample belongs to a study of cytomegalovirus exposure and HLA in healthy donors. PCR employed 60 Vbeta and 13 Jbeta primers. Authors' analysis steps: In a later analysis, of around 85 million unique beta chains, some 10 million appeared in at least two donors. Libraries were prepared by immunoSEQ multiplex PCR; TCRdb keeps only in-frame clonotypes and omits some of them. The V and J calls and clone size are taken from that table; D and trimming were inferred from the DNA. The sample has roughly 140,000 clones; around 85% are singletons. The study's findings and limits: The study designated fewer than 200 TCR beta chains cytomegalovirus-associated. When a later analysis was performed, an Asian-associated ancestry cluster reportedly had fewer N-insertions than the roughly 670-donor mean. In vitro assays verified that three CMV-associated chains recognized CMV antigens specifically.

V lost 8 bases to trimming and J lost 3 bases, with 10 bases between them. CDR1 and CDR2 (germline): LNHDA, SQIVND (reference sequence). CDR3 size: 13 residues. V gene TRBV19 combines with J gene TRBJ1-4; possible D gene TRBD1, 6 bases. The source of this sequence is a female donor in good health and CMV-seronegative. Source material: PBMCs. CDR3 DNA: TGTGCCAGTGAGGGGGTGGCTAATGAAAAACTGTTTTTT. Translated: CASEGVANEKLFF.